The 14 T cell receptor beta chains reported below all come from one sample, sequenced in a study of T-cell reconstitution after alpha-beta-depleted transplantation in children. Construction of the TCRbeta library involved unique molecular identifiers. TCRdb redid the calling of the PCR reads with MiXCR, one entry per CDR3 protein. The sample carries about 540,000 distinct CDR3 sequences, 15% to 20% recorded once. Material: PBMCs from the stem cell graft donor, obtained from the stem cell graft. These receptor sequences come from a human donor who donated a stem cell graft to a child with acute lymphoblastic leukemia.

This clonotype was counted between two and nine times. The gene calls are TRBV18 and TRBJ2-7, with D perhaps given as TRBD1 or TRBD2 (6 bases each). The V gene lost 6 bases and the J gene lost 1 base, with 10 bases spanning the gap. The CDR3 length is 13 residues. Germline-derived CDR1 and CDR2 are KGHSH and LQKENI. The CDR3 region has the DNA TGTGCCAGCTCCGGGGGCTTTTCCTACGAGCAGTACTTC. Translating gives CASSGGFSYEQYF.

This clonotype has just a few counts. The chain recombines TRBV29-1 with TRBJ2-1; the match to TRBD2 covers 7 bases. Germline assignment: CDR1 SQVTM and CDR2 ANQGSEA. This CDR3 has 14 amino acids. The junction had 6 bases not matched to a gene; V was cut back by 1 base and J by 6 bases. CDR3 in amino acids: CSVEGAGGSNEQFF. CDR3 DNA: TGCAGCGTTGAAGGGGCGGGCGGGAGCAATGAGCAGTTCTTC.

The sample holds a few counts of this clonotype. This rearrangement joins TRBV14 to TRBJ2-1; 8 bases agree with TRBD2. The CDR3 contains 15 residues. The J segment lost 6 bases and the V segment lost 1 base, leaving 5 bases of the junction unmatched. Germline CDR1 and CDR2: SGHDN and FVKESK. CDR3 residues: CASSQVIAGSNEQFF. DNA of the CDR3: TGTGCCAGCAGCCAAGTGATAGCGGGAAGCAATGAGCAGTTCTTC.

The V and J genes are TRBV2 and TRBJ2-3; no clear D. The V and J ends lost 4 bases and 2 bases respectively, with 16 bases between them. Germline values: CDR1 SNHLY, CDR2 FYNNEI. This CDR3 has 16 residues. The CDR3 loop is CASSAPFASNTDTQYF. The CDR3, as DNA: TGTGCCAGCAGTGCACCGTTCGCGTCAAACACAGATACGCAGTATTTT.

This clonotype appeared a few times. The chain employs TRBV20-1 and TRBJ2-7; TRBD2 aligns across 7 bases. Germline trimming cut 0 bases from V and 3 bases from J; bases unmatched to any gene: 5. Per germline, CDR1 DFQATT and CDR2 SNEGSKA (reference sequence). The CDR3 loop spans 14 amino acids. The CDR3 DNA is TGCAGTGCTAGAGAGGCTAGCGGCCTCTACGAGCAGTACTTC. Translation gives CSAREASGLYEQYF.

In its sample, this clonotype was seen a few times. The gene calls are TRBV20-1 and TRBJ2-3; 8 positions agree with TRBD2. V trimming: 0 bases; J trimming: 8 bases; junction bases outside the gene matches: 4. Germline CDR1 and CDR2: DFQATT and SNEGSKA (reference sequence). The CDR3 is made up of 13 amino acids. The CDR3 region has the DNA TGCAGTGCTAGAGAAGCGGGAGTAACTACGCAGTATTTT. Translated: CSAREAGVTTQYF.

This sequence joins TRBV10-2 and TRBJ2-2, with D possibly TRBD2 on 6 matching bases. The CDR3 length is 13 residues. Germline CDR1 reads WSHSY; CDR2 reads SAAADI. Trimming took 3 bases from V and 6 from J, leaving 8 bases between them. The CDR3 DNA reads as TGCGCCAGCAGTGAAGGGACTGCCGGGGAGCTGTTTTTT. Encoded protein: CASSEGTAGELFF.

The rearrangement joins TRBV7-2 to TRBJ1-4; D gene uncertain. The germline V gene has CDR1 SGHTA and CDR2 FQGNSA. The CDR3 is 14 residues long. V was clipped by 5 bases and J by 10 bases, with 17 bases between them. CDR3 in amino acids: CASSLRLNRGKLFF. The CDR3 DNA reads as TGTGCCAGCAGCCTACGACTTAACCGGGGAAAACTGTTTTTT.

The V call is TRBV10-3, the J call TRBJ1-5; a weak D match, TRBD1 (5 bases). The CDR3 consists of 13 residues. Germline loops: CDR1 ENHRY, CDR2 SYGVKD. V lost 5 bases and J lost 2, with 7 bases in between. The CDR3 region has the DNA TGTGCCATCAGTTGGGGGGGCAATCAGCCCCAGCATTTT. It encodes CAISWGGNQPQHF.

This clonotype was counted a few times. The chain couples TRBV6-5 to TRBJ1-1; TRBD1 might be the D (5 bases). The CDR3 totals 12 residues. The germline gives CDR1 MNHEY, CDR2 SVGAGI. V dropped 8 bases and J dropped 3 bases, with 10 bases sitting between them. The CDR3, as DNA: TGTGCCAGCGAGGGGCCGGACACTGAAGCTTTCTTT. This sequence encodes CASEGPDTEAFF.

This clonotype was seen only a few times. The chain links TRBV6-6 to TRBJ2-3; D remains unclear. CDR1 is MNHNY, CDR2 SVGAGI, per germline (reference sequence). V lost 7 bases and J 0 bases, leaving 5 bases between the germline ends. The CDR3 spans 12 residues. CDR3 sequence reads: CASTPSTDTQYF. Written as DNA, the CDR3 is TGTGCCAGCACTCCCAGCACAGATACGCAGTATTTT.

The rearrangement uses TRBV5-6 and TRBJ1-5, with 8 bases identical to TRBD1. The CDR3 spans 15 residues. CDR1 is SGHDT and CDR2 is YYEEEE in the germline V gene. The V gene end was trimmed by 5 bases and the J gene end by 5 bases; junction bases not matched to a gene: 9. The CDR3 bases are TGTGCCAGCAGTTCCGGGACAGGAGAGTATCAGCCCCAGCATTTT. Amino acid sequence: CASSSGTGEYQPQHF.

V and J are TRBV25-1 and TRBJ1-1; D possibly corresponds to TRBD1 (6 bases). Germline V gives CDR1 MGHDK, CDR2 SYGVNS. Trimming pared 7 bases from V and 1 base from J, leaving 16 bases between. The CDR3 runs to 15 residues. The CDR3 DNA reads as TGTGCCAGCATCGGACTGGGGGCTCCGAACACTGAAGCTTTCTTT. This sequence encodes CASIGLGAPNTEAFF.

This sequence joins TRBV20-1 and TRBJ2-7; 8 bases agree with TRBD2. CDR1 is DFQATT, CDR2 SNEGSKA, per germline (reference sequence). This CDR3 region has 15 residues. After removal of 0 bases from V and 4 bases from J, the junction contained 8 bases not matched to a gene. The CDR3 is CSARDSLAGLYEQYF. CDR3 bases: TGCAGTGCTAGAGATAGCCTAGCGGGCCTATACGAGCAGTACTTC.